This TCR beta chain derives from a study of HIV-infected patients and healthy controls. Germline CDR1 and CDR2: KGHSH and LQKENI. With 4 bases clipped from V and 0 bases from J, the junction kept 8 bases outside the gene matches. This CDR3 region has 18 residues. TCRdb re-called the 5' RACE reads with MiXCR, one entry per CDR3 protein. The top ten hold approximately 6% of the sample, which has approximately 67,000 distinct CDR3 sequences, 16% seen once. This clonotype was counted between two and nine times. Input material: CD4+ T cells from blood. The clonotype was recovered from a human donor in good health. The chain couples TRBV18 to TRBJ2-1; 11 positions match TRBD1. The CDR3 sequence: CASSLQDRGRSSYNEQFF. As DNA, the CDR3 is TGTGCCAGCTCACTACAGGACAGGGGGCGAAGCTCCTACAATGAGCAGTTCTTC.